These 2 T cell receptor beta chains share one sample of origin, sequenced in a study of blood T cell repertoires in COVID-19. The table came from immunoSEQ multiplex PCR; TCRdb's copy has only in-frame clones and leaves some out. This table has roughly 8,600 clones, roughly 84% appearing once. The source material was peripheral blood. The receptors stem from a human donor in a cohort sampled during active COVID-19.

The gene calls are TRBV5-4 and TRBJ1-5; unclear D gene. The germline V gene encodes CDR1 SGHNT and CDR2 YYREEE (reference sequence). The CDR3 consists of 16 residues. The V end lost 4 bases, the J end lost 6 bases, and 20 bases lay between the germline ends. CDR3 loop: CASSRRNSGVGQPQHF. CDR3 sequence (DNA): TGTGCCAGCAGCCGCAGGAATTCCGGGGTTGGTCAGCCCCAGCATTTT.

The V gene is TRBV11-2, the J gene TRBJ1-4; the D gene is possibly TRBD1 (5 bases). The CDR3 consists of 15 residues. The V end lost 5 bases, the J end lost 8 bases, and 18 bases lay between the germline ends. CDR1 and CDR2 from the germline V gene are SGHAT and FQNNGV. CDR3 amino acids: CASSPRQWSREKLFF. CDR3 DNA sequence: TGTGCCAGCAGCCCTCGACAGTGGAGTAGGGAAAAACTGTTTTTT.